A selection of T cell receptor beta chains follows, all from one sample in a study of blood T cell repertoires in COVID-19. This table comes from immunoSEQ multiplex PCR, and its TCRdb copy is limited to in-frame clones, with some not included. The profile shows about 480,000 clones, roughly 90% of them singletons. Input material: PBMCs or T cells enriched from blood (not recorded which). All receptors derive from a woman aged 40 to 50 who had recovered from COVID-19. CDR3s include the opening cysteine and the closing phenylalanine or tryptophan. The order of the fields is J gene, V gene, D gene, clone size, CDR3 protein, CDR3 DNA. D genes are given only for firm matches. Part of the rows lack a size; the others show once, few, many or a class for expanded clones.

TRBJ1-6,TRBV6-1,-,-,CASSEWQKDSPLHF,TGTGCCAGCAGTGAATGGCAGAAAGATTCACCCCTCCACTTT
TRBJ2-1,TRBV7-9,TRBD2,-,CASSSGKTSGSVNEQFF,TGTGCCAGCAGCTCGGGGAAGACTAGCGGGAGTGTAAATGAGCAGTTCTTC
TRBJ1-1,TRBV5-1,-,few,CASSPVGGRATEAFF,TGCGCCAGCAGCCCGGTCGGAGGGCGGGCGACTGAAGCTTTCTTT
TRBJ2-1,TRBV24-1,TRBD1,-,CATSDTGVNEQFF,TGTGCCACCAGTGACACAGGGGTCAATGAGCAGTTCTTC
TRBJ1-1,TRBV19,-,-,CASSIFMNTEAFF,TGTGCCAGTAGTATATTTATGAACACTGAAGCTTTCTTT
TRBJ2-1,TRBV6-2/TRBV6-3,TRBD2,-,CASSYLGTSRRNEQFF,TGTGCCAGCAGTTACCTGGGGACTAGCAGGAGGAATGAGCAGTTCTTC
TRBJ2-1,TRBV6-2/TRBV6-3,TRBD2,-,CASSWTSGYSYNEQFF,TGTGCCAGCAGTTGGACTAGCGGGTACTCCTACAATGAGCAGTTCTTC
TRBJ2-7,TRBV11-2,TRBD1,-,CASSSRWTGEIEQYF,TGTGCCAGCAGCTCTCGGTGGACAGGTGAGATCGAGCAGTACTTC
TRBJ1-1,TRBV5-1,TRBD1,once,CASSLAGTGSEEAFF,TGCGCCAGCAGCTTGGCCGGGACAGGGTCGGAGGAAGCTTTCTTT
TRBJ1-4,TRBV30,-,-,CAWSVQGLVEKLFF,TGTGCCTGGAGTGTACAGGGTTTGGTTGAAAAACTGTTTTTT
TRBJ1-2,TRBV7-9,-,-,CASNVRGLLDYGYTF,TGTGCCAGCAATGTGCGGGGGTTGTTGGACTATGGCTACACCTTC
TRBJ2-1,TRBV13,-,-,CASSLPSASHNEQFF,TGTGCCAGCAGCTTACCTAGCGCTTCTCACAATGAGCAGTTCTTC
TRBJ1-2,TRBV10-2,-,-,CASSLIPPGFQDHGYTF,TGCGCCAGCAGCCTAATACCGCCCGGCTTCCAGGATCATGGCTACACCTTC
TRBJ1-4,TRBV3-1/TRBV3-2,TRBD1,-,CASSQLTGGEKLFF,TGTGCCAGCAGCCAATTGACAGGGGGGGAAAAACTGTTTTTT
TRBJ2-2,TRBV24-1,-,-,CATSDFGAANTGELFF,TGTGCCACCAGTGATTTTGGCGCGGCGAACACCGGGGAGCTGTTTTTT
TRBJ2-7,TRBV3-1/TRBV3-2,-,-,CASSQDRLITGEQYF,TGTGCCAGCAGCCAAGACAGGCTGATTACTGGAGAGCAGTACTTC
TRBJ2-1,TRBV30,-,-,CAWSKIADYNEQFF,TGTGCCTGGAGTAAGATAGCGGACTACAATGAGCAGTTCTTC
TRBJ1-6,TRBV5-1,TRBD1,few,CASSLTGGADNSPLHF,TGCGCCAGCAGCTTAACAGGGGGCGCCGATAATTCACCCCTCCACTTT
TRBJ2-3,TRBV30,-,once,CAWRPRTGTDTQYF,TGTGCCTGGAGACCCAGAACAGGTACAGATACGCAGTATTTT
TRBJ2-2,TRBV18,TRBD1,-,CASSPQDRVNTGELFF,TGTGCCAGCTCACCACAGGACAGGGTGAACACCGGGGAGCTGTTTTTT
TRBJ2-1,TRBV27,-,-,CASSTPSGVSYNEQFF,TGTGCCAGCAGTACTCCCTCAGGGGTCTCCTACAATGAGCAGTTCTTC
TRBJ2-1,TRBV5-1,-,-,CASSLISPVDEQFF,TGCGCCAGCAGCTTGATATCTCCAGTGGATGAGCAGTTCTTC
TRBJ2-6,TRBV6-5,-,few,CASSYQSTGANVLTF,TGTGCCAGCAGTTACCAAAGCACTGGGGCCAACGTCCTGACTTTC
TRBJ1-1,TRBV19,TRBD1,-,CASQGQGYTEAFF,TGTGCCAGCCAGGGACAGGGGTACACTGAAGCTTTCTTT
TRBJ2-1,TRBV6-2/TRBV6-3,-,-,CASSYNLASDNYNEQFF,TGTGCCAGCAGTTACAATCTCGCTAGCGATAACTACAATGAGCAGTTCTTC
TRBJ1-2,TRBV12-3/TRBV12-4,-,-,CASSLTAFGYTF,TGTGCCAGCAGTCTAACCGCGTTTGGCTACACCTTC
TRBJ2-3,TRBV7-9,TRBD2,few,CASSSRLAGGGDTQYF,TGTGCCAGCAGCTCCCGACTAGCGGGAGGGGGGGATACGCAGTATTTT
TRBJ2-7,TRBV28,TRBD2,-,CATKAGLAGLGNYEQYF,TGTGCCACCAAAGCGGGACTAGCAGGCTTGGGGAACTACGAGCAGTACTTC
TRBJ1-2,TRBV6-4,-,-,CASSDASRGQGYTF,TGTGCCAGCAGTGACGCCTCCAGGGGACAAGGCTACACCTTC
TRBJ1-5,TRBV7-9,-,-,CASSLGGGQPQHF,TGTGCCAGCAGCTTAGGGGGGGGCCAGCCCCAGCATTTT
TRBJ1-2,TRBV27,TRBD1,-,CASSQGQGRYGYTF,TGTGCCAGCAGTCAGGGACAGGGGAGGTATGGCTACACCTTC
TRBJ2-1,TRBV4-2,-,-,CASSQDGSSYNEQFF,TGTGCCAGCAGCCAAGACGGGAGCTCCTACAATGAGCAGTTCTTC
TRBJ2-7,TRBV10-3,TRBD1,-,CAIIGTGYHEQYF,TGTGCCATCATCGGGACAGGGTACCACGAGCAGTACTTC
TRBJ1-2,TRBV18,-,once,CASSSTGDYGYTF,TGTGCCAGCTCGTCGACAGGCGACTATGGCTACACCTTC
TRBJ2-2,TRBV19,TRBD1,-,CASSGTGFTGELFF,TGTGCCAGTAGTGGGACAGGGTTCACCGGGGAGCTGTTTTTT
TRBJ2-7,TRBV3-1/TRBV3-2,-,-,CASSHGLPGDEQYF,TGTGCCAGCAGCCATGGACTCCCCGGCGACGAGCAGTACTTC
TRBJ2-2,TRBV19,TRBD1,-,CASSIRTGLGVLFF,TGTGCCAGTAGTATTAGGACAGGTTTGGGGGTGCTGTTTTTT
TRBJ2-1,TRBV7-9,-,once,CASSLDYPGEQFF,TGTGCCAGCAGCTTGGACTACCCGGGGGAGCAGTTCTTC
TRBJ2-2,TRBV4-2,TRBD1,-,CASSQELRATGQGRDGELFF,TGTGCCAGCAGCCAAGAATTAAGGGCTACGGGACAGGGCCGTGACGGGGAGCTGTTTTTT
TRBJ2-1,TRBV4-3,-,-,CASSLSGVYNEQFF,TGCGCCAGCAGTCTCAGCGGAGTCTACAATGAGCAGTTCTTC
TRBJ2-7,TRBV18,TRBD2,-,CASSPGLAPYEQYF,TGTGCCAGCTCACCGGGACTAGCTCCCTACGAGCAGTACTTC
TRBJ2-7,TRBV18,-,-,CASSRTTGTYEQYF,TGTGCCAGCTCACGTACTACAGGTACCTACGAGCAGTACTTC
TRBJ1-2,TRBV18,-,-,CASSPPGGNYGYTF,TGTGCCAGCTCACCCCCCGGGGGGAACTATGGCTACACCTTC
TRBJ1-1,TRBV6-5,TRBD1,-,CASKAGQGASTEAFF,TGTGCCAGCAAGGCGGGACAGGGGGCGTCCACTGAAGCTTTCTTT
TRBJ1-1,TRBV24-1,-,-,CATSDLRSYSLTGRTEAFF,TGTGCCACCAGTGATTTGCGCTCTTATTCCTTAACAGGCCGCACTGAAGCTTTCTTT
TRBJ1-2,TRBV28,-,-,CASSLATAYGYTF,TGTGCCAGCAGTTTAGCGACAGCCTATGGCTACACCTTC